Listed here are 24 T cell receptor beta chains from one sample, sequenced in a study of shared clonotypes between healthy human individuals. Generated by immunoSEQ multiplex PCR, the TCRdb table keeps only in-frame clones and is missing some. In the table there are some 660,000 clones, around 78% of which are singletons. Specimen: memory CD4+ T cells sorted from blood. The sample's subset: CD45RA-negative fraction. Every receptor here comes from a woman in her twenties or thirties in good health.

V is TRBV28 and J is TRBJ2-7; TRBD2 matches at 9 bases. Germline lookup yields CDR1 MDHEN and CDR2 SYDVKM. The trim removed 6 bases at V and 3 bases at J, leaving 6 bases unmatched. CDR3 length: 14 amino acids. The CDR3 DNA reads TGTGCCAGCAGCCGTAGCGGGAGACGCTACGAGCAGTACTTC. Protein: CASSRSGRRYEQYF. Together with reference TRBV28 and TRBJ2-7, the CDR3 gives the full variable domain: DVKVTQSSRYLVKRTGEKVFLECVQDMDHENMFWYRQDPGLGLRLIYFSYDVKMKEKGDIPEGYSVSREKKERFSLILESASTNQTSMYLCASSRSGRRYEQYFGPGTRLTVT.

The V call is TRBV28, the J call TRBJ2-5; 7 bases line up with TRBD2. This CDR3 has 13 residues. The ends lost 6 bases at V and 3 bases at J; junction bases unmatched: 4. Germline CDR1 MDHEN, CDR2 SYDVKM. The CDR3, as DNA: TGTGCCAGCAGCTGGGGGGGGGAAGAGACCCAGTACTTC. It codes for CASSWGGEETQYF.

This chain joins TRBV7-9 and TRBJ1-1; maybe TRBD1 (6 bases). Trimming took 5 bases from V and 1 from J, leaving 11 bases between them. The length of the CDR3 is 14 residues. Germline loops: CDR1 SEHNR, CDR2 FQNEAQ (reference sequence). The CDR3 DNA reads TGTGCCAGCAGCCCCCCGGGGGCGAACACTGAAGCTTTCTTT. This gives the protein CASSPPGANTEAFF.

The chain uses TRBV10-3 and TRBJ2-2; TRBD2 matches 7 bases. Germline-derived CDR1 and CDR2 are ENHRY and SYGVKD. The trim removed 7 bases at V and 3 bases at J, leaving 5 bases unmatched. The CDR3 is 14 amino acids. Here the CDR3 reads CAINSGADTGELFF. The CDR3 bases are TGTGCCATCAACAGCGGGGCTGACACCGGGGAGCTGTTTTTT.

V and J are TRBV14 and TRBJ2-6, with D hard to call. V dropped 0 bases and J dropped 2 bases, with 11 bases sitting between them. This CDR3 is built from 17 residues. Germline V gene lookup returns CDR1 SGHDN and CDR2 FVKESK. CDR3 in DNA: TGTGCCAGCAGCCAAGATTTCAGATATGCTGGGGCCAACGTCCTGACTTTC. Protein: CASSQDFRYAGANVLTF.

The genes are TRBV11-1 and TRBJ1-3; D unclear. Germline CDR1 is SGHAT and CDR2 is FQDESV (reference sequence). The length of the CDR3 is 15 residues. The germline V and J ends were trimmed by 4 bases and 1 base, with 11 bases remaining between them. The CDR3 reads CASSSQSGSGNTIYF. The CDR3, as DNA: TGTGCCAGCAGCTCCCAGTCCGGATCTGGAAACACCATATATTTT.

The CDR3 loop reads CASSRYGSRATEAFF. CDR3 DNA: TGTGCCAGCAGCCGGTATGGGAGTCGCGCCACTGAAGCTTTCTTT. The V and J genes are TRBV14 and TRBJ1-1; no firm D call. With 4 bases removed from V and 4 bases from J, the gap between germline ends came to 16 bases. The CDR3 extends over 15 amino acids. Germline loops: CDR1 SGHDN, CDR2 FVKESK.

The chain couples TRBV2 to TRBJ2-3; D possibly uses TRBD1 or TRBD2 (5 bases each). V was shortened by 0 bases and J by 6 bases, with 13 bases between the two germline ends. This CDR3 is 15 amino acids long. The germline gives CDR1 SNHLY, CDR2 FYNNEI. Here the CDR3 reads CASSEAWRTSDTQYF. The CDR3 coding sequence is TGTGCCAGCAGTGAAGCATGGAGGACATCCGATACGCAGTATTTT.

The chain carries TRBV13 and TRBJ2-1; D unresolved. In germline, CDR1 is PRHDT, CDR2 FYEKMQ (reference sequence). Trimming left V 3 bases short and J 8 bases short, with 5 bases between. This CDR3 region has 11 residues. Here the CDR3 DNA reads TGTGCCAGCAGCTTGGAGTATGAGCAGTTCTTC. Its protein product is CASSLEYEQFF.

This chain links TRBV30 with TRBJ1-5; D is unclear. Germline CDR1 is GTSNPN and CDR2 is SVGIG (reference sequence). The CDR3 totals 12 residues. The germline V and J ends were trimmed by 2 bases and 6 bases, with 8 bases remaining between them. In DNA form, the CDR3 reads TGTGCCTGGAGTTGGGAGGGTCAGCCCCAGCATTTT. It codes for CAWSWEGQPQHF.

V is TRBV19 and J is TRBJ1-5; 8 bases align to TRBD1. V gave up 6 bases and J gave up 2 bases; unmatched junction bases: 12. Looked up from germline, CDR1 is LNHDA and CDR2 is SQIVND (reference sequence). The length of the CDR3 is 17 residues. Here the CDR3 DNA reads TGTGCCAGTAGAGGGAATCAGGGGGCATACGGCAATCAGCCCCAGCATTTT. The encoded protein is CASRGNQGAYGNQPQHF.

About this clone: Additional DNA sequences in this sample encode the identical CDR3. The rearrangement links TRBV25-1 to TRBJ2-1, with a tentative D call TRBD2 (5 bases). The CDR3 is 12 residues long. Trimming left V 5 bases short and J 7 bases short, with 9 bases between. Looked up from germline, CDR1 is MGHDK and CDR2 is SYGVNS. CDR3 DNA: TGTGCCAGCAGTCGAACTAGTAATGAGCAGTTCTTC. Its protein product is CASSRTSNEQFF.

J is TRBJ2-3 and V is TRBV11-2; 7 nucleotides agree with TRBD2. The CDR3 totals 14 residues. V shed 2 bases, J shed 5 bases, and the junction held 4 bases outside the gene matches. From germline, CDR1 is SGHAT and CDR2 FQNNGV. For the CDR3, the DNA is TGTGCCAGCAGCTTATCGCTAGCGGTAGATACGCAGTATTTT. It specifies CASSLSLAVDTQYF.

The V gene is TRBV7-9, the J gene TRBJ2-1; the D call may be TRBD1 or TRBD2 (5 bases each). The V and J ends lost 5 bases and 8 bases respectively, with 16 bases between them. The CDR3 length is 14 residues. CDR1 is SEHNR, CDR2 FQNEAQ, per germline (reference sequence). The CDR3 loop is CASSLIGGEDEQFF. The CDR3 DNA follows: TGTGCCAGCAGCCTAATTGGGGGAGAGGATGAGCAGTTCTTC. The full variable domain, its missing parts supplied by reference TRBV7-9 and TRBJ2-1, is DTGVSQNPRHKITKRGQNVTFRCDPISEHNRLYWYRQTLGQGPEFLTYFQNEAQLEKSRLLSDRFSAERPKGSFSTLEIQRTEQGDSAMYLCASSLIGGEDEQFFGPGTRLTVL.

The chain uses TRBV5-1 and TRBJ2-1; 9 bases match TRBD2. From germline, CDR1 is SGHRS and CDR2 YFSETQ. The CDR3 covers 17 residues. V trimming: 0 bases; J trimming: 3 bases; junction bases outside the gene matches: 7. CDR3 nucleotide sequence: TGCGCCAGCAGCTTGGTATACGTAGCGGGAGTCTACAATGAGCAGTTCTTC. Its translation is CASSLVYVAGVYNEQFF. Drawing the rest from reference TRBV5-1 and TRBJ2-1, the complete variable domain is KAGVTQTPRYLIKTRGQQVTLSCSPISGHRSVSWYQQTPGQGLQFLFEYFSETQRNKGNFPGRFSGRQFSNSRSEMNVSTLELGDSALYLCASSLVYVAGVYNEQFFGPGTRLTVL.

This chain links TRBV6-5 with TRBJ1-5; 8 bases fit TRBD1. The CDR3 runs 14 residues. Germline trimming cut 6 bases from V and 2 bases from J; bases unmatched to any gene: 3. CDR1 and CDR2 (germline): MNHEY, SVGAGI. CDR3: CASRADRGNQPQHF. CDR3 DNA sequence: TGTGCCAGCAGGGCGGACAGGGGCAATCAGCCCCAGCATTTT.

V is TRBV7-9 and J is TRBJ1-1; tentative D call: TRBD1 (5 bases). The CDR3 runs 15 residues. CDR1 and CDR2 from the germline V gene are SEHNR and FQNEAQ (reference sequence). Trimming pared 0 bases from V and 6 bases from J, leaving 14 bases between. In nucleotides, the CDR3 is TGTGCCAGCAGCTTAGCGCTCGGGAGGGACGCTGAAGCTTTCTTT. Its translation is CASSLALGRDAEAFF.

The chain recombines TRBV7-9 with TRBJ2-5; D gene ambiguous. V lost 5 bases and J lost 2, with 15 bases in between. This CDR3 is built from 15 residues. Germline CDR1 is SEHNR and CDR2 is FQNEAQ (reference sequence). CDR3 protein: CASSPPLGIQETQYF. In nucleotides, the CDR3 is TGTGCCAGCAGCCCTCCTCTGGGGATACAAGAGACCCAGTACTTC.

This sequence joins TRBV30 and TRBJ1-5; TRBD1 might be the D (6 bases). With 0 bases removed from V and 9 bases from J, the gap between germline ends came to 24 bases. CDR1 is GTSNPN and CDR2 is SVGIG in the germline V gene (reference sequence). The CDR3 is made up of 17 amino acids. The CDR3 sequence is CAWSVKVGGRAQWPQHF. In nucleotides, the CDR3 is TGTGCCTGGAGTGTAAAGGTGGGGGGCAGGGCCCAATGGCCCCAGCATTTT.

This clone came up once. J is TRBJ1-2 and V is TRBV18; possible D gene TRBD1, 6 bases. Trimming removed 1 base from V and 8 bases from J, with 11 bases in between. Germline CDR1 reads KGHSH; CDR2 reads LQKENI. This CDR3 is 13 amino acids long. The CDR3 bases are TGTGCCAGCTCACCACGACAGGAGGAGGGCTACACCTTC. Its protein product is CASSPRQEEGYTF.

The chain uses TRBV7-9 and TRBJ1-4, with 9 bases aligning to TRBD1. V was pared by 6 bases and J by 8 bases, with 10 bases of the junction left unmatched. The germline CDR1 and CDR2 sequences are SEHNR and FQNEAQ (reference sequence). This CDR3 is built from 15 residues. Here the CDR3 reads CASSRPGTGIEKLFF. The CDR3, as DNA: TGTGCCAGCAGTCGTCCCGGGACAGGGATAGAAAAACTGTTTTTT.

The V and J genes are TRBV7-9 and TRBJ2-1; 10 bases match TRBD2. This CDR3 is built from 15 residues. Germline V gives CDR1 SEHNR, CDR2 FQNEAQ (reference sequence). Trimming cost V 5 bases and J 2 bases; bases outside gene matches: 3. CDR3 DNA: TGTGCCAGCAGCACCCTAGCGGGAGCCTACAATGAGCAGTTCTTC. This encodes CASSTLAGAYNEQFF.

The chain links TRBV28 to TRBJ2-3; 8 bases agree with TRBD2. This CDR3 has 15 amino acids. Trimming took 6 bases from V and 1 from J; bases not matched to a gene: 6. The germline CDR1 and CDR2 sequences are MDHEN and SYDVKM. In nucleotides, the CDR3 is TGTGCCAGCAGGGCCCTCGGGAGGGGCACAGATACGCAGTATTTT. Translating gives CASRALGRGTDTQYF.

This clone showed up just a few times. The chain recombines TRBV5-6 with TRBJ1-2, with D hard to call. The CDR3 length is 13 residues. The germline V and J ends were trimmed by 7 bases and 6 bases, with 16 bases remaining between them. Germline CDR1 reads SGHDT; CDR2 reads YYEEEE. CDR3: CASHRGGDDGYTF. DNA for the CDR3: TGTGCCAGCCACCGTGGAGGAGACGATGGCTACACCTTC.